Below, one TCR beta chain is given with its context. The source of the sample is a study of monozygotic twins with cystic fibrosis. The assay was immunoSEQ multiplex PCR, and TCRdb's table has in-frame clones only and misses some. The repertoire holds roughly 19,000 clones, with approximately 97% as singletons. Germline CDR1 is SGHTA and CDR2 is FQGNSA. CDR3 length: 12 amino acids. Trimming left V 5 bases short and J 5 bases short, with 9 bases between. This clonotype was sampled from a woman in her twenties or thirties with cystic fibrosis. The material sequenced was blood. This chain connects TRBV7-2 to TRBJ1-2; possible D gene TRBD1, 5 bases. The CDR3 loop reads CASSLTGYGYTF. The CDR3, as DNA: TGTGCCAGCAGCCTTACAGGTTATGGCTACACCTTC.